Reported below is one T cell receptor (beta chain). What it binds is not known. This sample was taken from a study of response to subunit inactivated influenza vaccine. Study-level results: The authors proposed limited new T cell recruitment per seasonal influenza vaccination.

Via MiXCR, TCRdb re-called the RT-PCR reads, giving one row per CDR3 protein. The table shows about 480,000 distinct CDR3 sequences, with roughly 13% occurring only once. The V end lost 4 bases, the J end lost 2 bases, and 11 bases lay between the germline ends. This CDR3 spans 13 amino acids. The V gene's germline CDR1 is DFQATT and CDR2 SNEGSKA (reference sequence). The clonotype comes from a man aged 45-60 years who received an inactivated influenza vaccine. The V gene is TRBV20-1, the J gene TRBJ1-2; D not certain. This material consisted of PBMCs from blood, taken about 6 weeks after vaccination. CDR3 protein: CSAIPRTNYGYTF. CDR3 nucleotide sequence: TGCAGTGCTATACCACGGACCAACTATGGCTACACCTTC.